These 25 T cell receptor beta chains were sequenced from one sample in a study of blood T cell repertoires in COVID-19. Sequencing used immunoSEQ multiplex PCR; TCRdb keeps in-frame clones, though not all of them. The sample shows 150,000 to 200,000 clones, 80% to 95% of them seen only once. Sequenced: peripheral blood. These receptors came from a man aged 45-65 years with acute or convalescent COVID-19.

The chain has TRBV6-5 and TRBJ1-1; D call uncertain. The CDR3 runs 14 residues. Looked up from germline, CDR1 is MNHEY and CDR2 is SVGAGI. V lost 6 bases and J 1 base, leaving 12 bases between the germline ends. CDR3 in amino acids: CASSRGRPNTEAFF. The CDR3 nucleotides are TGTGCCAGCAGCCGGGGTAGGCCGAACACTGAAGCTTTCTTT.

The chain carries TRBV30 and TRBJ2-6; D may be TRBD1 (6 bases). This CDR3 contains 16 residues. Germline V gives CDR1 GTSNPN, CDR2 SVGIG (reference sequence). Trimming left V 1 base short and J 2 bases short, with 12 bases between. CDR3 nucleotides: TGTGCCTGGAGTGACCAAACAGGGACTGGGGCCAACGTCCTGACTTTC. It is translated as CAWSDQTGTGANVLTF.

This clone was found once. V usage is TRBV4-2 and J usage is TRBJ1-5; the D gene is possibly TRBD1 (5 bases). Trimming left V 0 bases short and J 7 bases short, with 16 bases between. Germline CDR1 LGHNA, CDR2 YNFKEQ. This CDR3 is built from 16 residues. The chain's CDR3 is CASSQDWAQANQPQHF. Written as DNA, the CDR3 is TGTGCCAGCAGCCAAGATTGGGCACAGGCAAACCAGCCCCAGCATTTT.

The rearrangement links TRBV27 to TRBJ2-3, with TRBD2 identical over 9 bases. V was clipped by 2 bases and J by 2 bases; unmatched bases: 5. Germline CDR1 is MNHEY and CDR2 is SMNVEV (reference sequence). CDR3 length equals 16 residues. The CDR3 coding sequence is TGTGCCAGCAGTTTACTGCGGACTAGCGACACAGATACGCAGTATTTT. Translated: CASSLLRTSDTDTQYF.

The chain employs TRBV7-9 and TRBJ2-5; TRBD1 matches at 9 bases. After removal of 2 bases from V and 4 bases from J, the junction contained 8 bases not matched to a gene. Germline-derived CDR1 and CDR2 are SEHNR and FQNEAQ (reference sequence). This CDR3 contains 16 residues. CDR3 sequence (DNA): TGTGCCAGCAGCTTACCACTAAACAGGGGGCGAGAGACCCAGTACTTC. It translates to CASSLPLNRGRETQYF.

This clone was detected once. The chain employs TRBV24-1 and TRBJ2-1; D is undetermined. The germline V and J ends were trimmed by 9 bases and 0 bases, with 11 bases remaining between them. The germline CDR1 and CDR2 sequences are KGHDR and SFDVKD. CDR3 size: 14 residues. In nucleotides, the CDR3 is TGTGCCACCGGTGGCCACAGCTCCTACAATGAGCAGTTCTTC. This codes for CATGGHSSYNEQFF.

The chain is built from TRBV6-5 and TRBJ1-5; D unclear. Trimming removed 2 bases from V and 11 bases from J, with 13 bases in between. Germline CDR1 reads MNHEY; CDR2 reads SVGAGI. The CDR3 length is 13 residues. The CDR3 is CASSYRRLAAQHF. For the CDR3, the DNA is TGTGCCAGCAGTTACCGCCGACTCGCCGCCCAGCATTTT.

This clone was counted only a few times. This rearrangement joins TRBV19 to TRBJ2-2; D may be TRBD1 (6 bases). CDR3 length: 13 residues. Per the germline V gene, CDR1 is LNHDA and CDR2 is SQIVND (reference sequence). Between the trimmed V and J ends, which lost 9 bases and 6 bases, there was a span of 14 bases. The CDR3 bases are TGTGCCAGCCTAGGGACAAGGGCCGGGGAGCTGTTTTTT. It translates to CASLGTRAGELFF.

The rearrangement joins TRBV21-1 to TRBJ2-3; the table gives TRBD1 as D, unverified against the DNA. TRBV21-1 is recorded as a pseudogene. The CDR3 has 18 residues. DNA of the CDR3: TGTGCCAGCAGCAATATTGGGCAGGCCCCGTCGATCACAGATACGCAGTATTTT. Residues: CASSNIGQAPSITDTQYF.

This clone has a handful of counts. CDR3 in DNA: TGTGCCAGCAGCCCTCAGGGCACAGATACGCAGTATTTT. Translating gives CASSPQGTDTQYF. The rearrangement uses TRBV7-3 and TRBJ2-3, with D uncertain. The germline V gene encodes CDR1 SGHTA and CDR2 FQGTGA. This CDR3 spans 13 amino acids. The ends were cut back, 5 bases at V and 1 base at J, with 7 bases in the middle.

This CDR3 reads CATLDRENYNSPLHF. The CDR3 bases are TGTGCCACCCTTGACAGGGAAAATTATAATTCACCCCTCCACTTT. The chain links TRBV5-4 to TRBJ1-6, with 7 bases that match TRBD1. The CDR3 has 15 amino acids. The junction had 10 bases not matched to a gene; V was cut back by 9 bases and J by 4 bases. Germline loops: CDR1 SGHNT, CDR2 YYREEE (reference sequence).

This rearrangement joins TRBV28 to TRBJ1-4, with 7 bases identical to TRBD1. Germline V gene lookup returns CDR1 MDHEN and CDR2 SYDVKM. This CDR3 spans 15 amino acids. J lost 7 bases, V lost 5 bases, and 10 bases had no gene match. The CDR3 region has the DNA TGTGCCAGCAGTCCCTCAACAGGGGTCGGTGAAAAACTGTTTTTT. Amino acid sequence: CASSPSTGVGEKLFF.

The chain has TRBV7-2 and TRBJ2-1, with TRBD2 matching 9 bases. Germline V gene data show CDR1 as SGHTA and CDR2 as FQGNSA. V lost 3 bases and J lost 1; bases outside the gene matches: 4. The CDR3 spans 16 residues. This CDR3 reads CASSFLAGESYNEQFF. CDR3 in DNA: TGTGCCAGCAGCTTCTTAGCGGGAGAGTCCTACAATGAGCAGTTCTTC.

The V and J genes are TRBV6-5 and TRBJ1-3; D is perhaps TRBD1 (5 bases). V was shortened by 6 bases and J by 4 bases, with 13 bases between the two germline ends. The CDR3 runs 14 residues. CDR1 is MNHEY and CDR2 is SVGAGI in the germline V gene. As DNA, the CDR3 is TGTGCCAGCAGCTCGGGGGGGTCAGGAAACACCATATATTTT. Its translation is CASSSGGSGNTIYF.

The chain links TRBV6-1 to TRBJ1-2; D might be TRBD1 (5 bases). The length of the CDR3 is 14 residues. Deletions cut 2 bases from V and 3 bases from J, with 10 bases between. CDR1 and CDR2 (germline): MNHNS, SASEGT. Here the CDR3 DNA reads TGTGCCAGCAGTGAACAGATAGGGGACTATGGCTACACCTTC. Its protein is CASSEQIGDYGYTF.

This clone was seen just once. V gene TRBV24-1 combines with J gene TRBJ2-2, with 7 bases identical to TRBD1. The trim removed 0 bases at V and 5 bases at J, leaving 8 bases unmatched. The length of the CDR3 is 17 residues. CDR1 KGHDR and CDR2 SFDVKD come from the germline V gene. The CDR3 sequence: CATSDLLTGERTGELFF. CDR3 bases: TGTGCCACCAGTGATTTGCTTACAGGGGAGAGGACCGGGGAGCTGTTTTTT.

The V gene is TRBV10-3, the J gene TRBJ2-3, with 12 positions matching TRBD2. The CDR3 has 15 residues. V lost 5 bases to trimming and J lost 6 bases; unmatched junction nucleotides: 6. Germline V gene data show CDR1 as ENHRY and CDR2 as SYGVKD. CDR3 DNA sequence: TGTGCCATCAGTAGACTAGCGGGAGATTCTGATACGCAGTATTTT. Protein: CAISRLAGDSDTQYF.

The V gene is TRBV27, the J gene TRBJ2-1; 11 positions match TRBD2. The V gene's germline CDR1 is MNHEY and CDR2 SMNVEV (reference sequence). J lost 2 bases, V lost 7 bases, and 7 bases had no gene match. CDR3 length: 16 residues. In nucleotides, the CDR3 is TGTGCCAGCATGGATCATAGCGGGAGGGCCTACAATGAGCAGTTCTTC. It is translated as CASMDHSGRAYNEQFF.

J is TRBJ1-4 and V is TRBV6-1; D is undetermined. Germline values: CDR1 MNHNS, CDR2 SASEGT. CDR3 length: 13 residues. V was shortened by 6 bases and J by 7 bases, with 12 bases between the two germline ends. This CDR3 reads CASRAAGGEKLFF. The CDR3 nucleotides read TGTGCCAGCAGGGCCGCCGGAGGTGAAAAACTGTTTTTT.

The J gene is TRBJ2-5, the V gene TRBV28; TRBD2 agrees at 7 bases. The ends lost 8 bases at V and 4 bases at J; junction bases unmatched: 4. Germline lookup yields CDR1 MDHEN and CDR2 SYDVKM. The CDR3 contains 12 residues. CDR3 in amino acids: CASAGGRETQYF. The CDR3 nucleotides read TGTGCCAGCGCCGGGGGGAGAGAGACCCAGTACTTC.

This clone was seen just once. The chain recombines TRBV5-1 with TRBJ2-7; 8 nucleotides agree with TRBD1. CDR3 length: 14 amino acids. J gave up 4 bases and V 2 bases, and 5 bases lay outside the gene matches. CDR1 is SGHRS and CDR2 is YFSETQ in the germline V gene. The CDR3 coding sequence is TGCGCCAGCAGCTTAACAGGGGGTGGTTACGAGCAGTACTTC. Its translation: CASSLTGGGYEQYF.

In DNA form, the CDR3 reads TGTGCCAGCAGCTTACGGGGACGAGCAGGGGGCAGGGATGAGCAGTTCTTC. Translating gives CASSLRGRAGGRDEQFF. V is TRBV11-2 and J is TRBJ2-1, with 8 bases lining up with TRBD1. Trimming took 2 bases from V and 8 from J; bases not matched to a gene: 14. The CDR3 has 17 residues. Germline values: CDR1 SGHAT, CDR2 FQNNGV.

This CDR3 is CASSYNSGTGYGQPQHF. As DNA, the CDR3 is TGTGCCAGCAGCTATAACTCCGGGACAGGGTATGGGCAGCCCCAGCATTTT. V gene TRBV5-8 combines with J gene TRBJ1-5; 9 bases match TRBD1. The CDR3 has 17 amino acids. V lost 3 bases to trimming and J lost 7 bases; unmatched junction nucleotides: 14. Looked up from germline, CDR1 is SGHTS and CDR2 is YDEGEE.

The table lists this clone with a count of one. This chain joins TRBV5-1 and TRBJ1-2, with a possible D match to TRBD1 (5 bases). V was cut by 2 bases and J by 8 bases, with 13 bases left in between. The CDR3 is 13 residues long. Germline assignment: CDR1 SGHRS and CDR2 YFSETQ. The CDR3 nucleotides are TGCGCCAGCAGCTTTACTTCAGGGAGGGGCTACACCTTC. Its translation is CASSFTSGRGYTF.

This chain links TRBV7-8 with TRBJ2-5; TRBD1 aligns across 7 bases. V shed 0 bases and J 1 base; nucleotides not matched to a gene: 8. CDR1 SGHVS and CDR2 FQNEAQ come from the germline V gene. The CDR3 spans 17 residues. The CDR3 nucleotides read TGTGCCAGCAGCTTAGCCGCCGGGACAGTCTCCCAAGAGACCCAGTACTTC. Its protein product is CASSLAAGTVSQETQYF.